This TCR beta chain stems from a study of T cell changes during pregnancy in multiple sclerosis. The protocol was immunoSEQ multiplex PCR, while the TCRdb copy is restricted to in-frame clones and leaves out a portion. The sample gives about 56,000 clones, 87% of which show up once; roughly 5% is in the top ten. Sequencing input: peripheral blood from another person, used as feeder cells. This receptor was taken from a human donor whose cells served as feeder cells for cultures in a pregnancy study.

The CDR3 sequence: CASSQRARGGNTEAFF. The CDR3 DNA follows: TGTGCCAGCAGCCAAAGGGCGAGGGGGGGAAACACTGAAGCTTTCTTT. The chain uses TRBV21-1 and TRBJ1-1. TRBV21-1 is designated a pseudogene. This CDR3 has 16 amino acids.